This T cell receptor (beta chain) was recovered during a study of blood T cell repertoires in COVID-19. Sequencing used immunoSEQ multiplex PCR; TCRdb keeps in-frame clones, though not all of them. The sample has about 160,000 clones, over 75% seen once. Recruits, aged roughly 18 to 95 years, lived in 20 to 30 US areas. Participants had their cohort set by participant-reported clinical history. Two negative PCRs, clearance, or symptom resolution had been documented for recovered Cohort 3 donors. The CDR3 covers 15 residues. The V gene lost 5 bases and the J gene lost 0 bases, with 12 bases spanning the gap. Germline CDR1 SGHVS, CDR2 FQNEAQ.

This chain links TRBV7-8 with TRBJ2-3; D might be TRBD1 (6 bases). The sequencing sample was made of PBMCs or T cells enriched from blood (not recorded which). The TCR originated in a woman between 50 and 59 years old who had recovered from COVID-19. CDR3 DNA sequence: TGTGCCAGCAGCGAACAGGGATCTAGCACAGATACGCAGTATTTT. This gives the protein CASSEQGSSTDTQYF.